The 8 T cell receptor beta chains presented below share a single source sample, sequenced in a study of OX40 agonist ivuxolimab in advanced cancers. Measured with immunoSEQ multiplex PCR; TCRdb has only the in-frame clones, and not every one. The table shows about 77,000 clones, with roughly 89% occurring only once. The specimen was CD4+ or CD8+ T cells sorted from blood, collected in a trial of the OX40 agonist ivuxolimab. These TCRs come from an adult with an advanced solid tumor such as melanoma, head and neck, liver or kidney cancer.

The count of this clone is one. This chain connects TRBV5-1 to TRBJ2-5, with TRBD1 identical over 10 bases. V lost 2 bases and J lost 3; bases outside the gene matches: 7. Germline V gene lookup returns CDR1 SGHRS and CDR2 YFSETQ. The CDR3 sequence is 16 residues long. Here the CDR3 DNA reads TGCGCCAGCAGCTTCGGGACAGGGGAAGGGGAAGAGACCCAGTACTTC. It encodes CASSFGTGEGEETQYF.

CDR3 nucleotide sequence: TGTGCCAGCAGCGGGACCTCGGGTCAGCCCCAGCATTTT. This gives the protein CASSGTSGQPQHF. The chain has TRBV9 and TRBJ1-5; unclear D gene. Germline V gene sequence: CDR1 SGDLS, CDR2 YYNGEE. There are 13 residues in the CDR3. Trimming took 3 bases from V and 6 from J, leaving 10 bases between them. Using reference TRBV9 and TRBJ1-5 for the parts outside the CDR3, the full variable domain is DSGVTQTPKHLITATGQRVTLRCSPRSGDLSVYWYQQSLDQGLQFLIQYYNGEERAKGNILERFSAQQFPDLHSELNLSSLELGDSALYFCASSGTSGQPQHFGDGTRLSIL.

V gene TRBV7-2 combines with J gene TRBJ1-1; D remains unclear. Germline assignment: CDR1 SGHTA and CDR2 FQGNSA. Trimming stripped 1 base from V and 6 bases from J, with 9 bases between. The CDR3 loop spans 13 amino acids. The CDR3 loop is CASSLVGGSEAFF. The DNA of the CDR3 is TGTGCCAGCAGCTTAGTTGGAGGGTCTGAAGCTTTCTTT. Full variable domain (rest looked up from reference TRBV7-2 and TRBJ1-1): GAGVSQSPSNKVTEKGKDVELRCDPISGHTALYWYRQSLGQGLEFLIYFQGNSAPDKSGLPSDRFSAERTGGSVSTLTIQRTQQEDSAVYLCASSLVGGSEAFFGQGTRLTVV.

V is TRBV6-5 and J is TRBJ2-1; TRBD1 or TRBD2 may be the D gene (5 bases each). The germline V gene has CDR1 MNHEY and CDR2 SVGAGI. This CDR3 region has 13 residues. V lost 5 bases, J lost 4 bases, and 9 bases lay in between. The CDR3 here is CASSRGRYNEQFF. The CDR3 DNA is TGTGCCAGCAGTCGGGGACGGTACAATGAGCAGTTCTTC.

V usage is TRBV5-1 and J usage is TRBJ2-1, with 10 nucleotides matching TRBD1. Germline trimming cut 2 bases from V and 7 bases from J; bases unmatched to any gene: 3. The CDR3 runs 14 residues. Germline V gene sequence: CDR1 SGHRS, CDR2 YFSETQ. For the CDR3, the DNA is TGCGCCAGCAGCTTTGGACAGGGGGGGAATGAGCAGTTCTTC. It codes for CASSFGQGGNEQFF. The full variable domain, its missing parts supplied by reference TRBV5-1 and TRBJ2-1, is KAGVTQTPRYLIKTRGQQVTLSCSPISGHRSVSWYQQTPGQGLQFLFEYFSETQRNKGNFPGRFSGRQFSNSRSEMNVSTLELGDSALYLCASSFGQGGNEQFFGPGTRLTVL.

This clone was counted once. The V and J genes are TRBV10-3 and TRBJ1-2, with D possibly being TRBD1 (5 bases). The germline CDR1 and CDR2 sequences are ENHRY and SYGVKD. This CDR3 is built from 12 residues. V was pared by 7 bases and J by 2 bases, with 8 bases between. For the CDR3, the DNA is TGTGCCATCAAAGAGGGGAACTATGGCTACACCTTC. Encoded protein: CAIKEGNYGYTF.

This rearrangement joins TRBV7-8 to TRBJ1-6; D ambiguous. This CDR3 spans 13 amino acids. Germline V gene data show CDR1 as SGHVS and CDR2 as FQNEAQ. The V and J ends lost 1 base and 6 bases respectively, with 4 bases between them. CDR3 residues: CASSLDLNSPLHF. CDR3 sequence (DNA): TGTGCCAGCAGCTTAGACCTTAATTCACCCCTCCACTTT. Looking up the rest from reference TRBV7-8 and TRBJ1-6 gives the full variable domain: GAGVSQSPRYKVAKRGQDVALRCDPISGHVSLFWYQQALGQGPEFLTYFQNEAQLDKSGLPSDRFFAERPEGSVSTLKIQRTQQEDSAVYLCASSLDLNSPLHFGNGTRLTVT.

The chain combines TRBV4-1 with TRBJ1-2; no clear D. The CDR3 extends over 14 amino acids. In germline, CDR1 is MGHRA, CDR2 YSYEKL. Trimming took 3 bases from V and 7 from J, leaving 15 bases between them. The CDR3 coding sequence is TGCGCCAGCAGCCATAACCCGATAGAGGCTGGCTACACCTTC. Protein: CASSHNPIEAGYTF.